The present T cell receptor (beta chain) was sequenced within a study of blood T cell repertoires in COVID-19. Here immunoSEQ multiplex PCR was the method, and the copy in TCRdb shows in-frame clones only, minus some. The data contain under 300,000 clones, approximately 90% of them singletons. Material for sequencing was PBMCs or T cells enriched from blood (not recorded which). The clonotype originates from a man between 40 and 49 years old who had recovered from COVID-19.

CDR3 amino acids: CASSSFLDRNTEAFF. DNA for the CDR3: TGTGCCAGCAGCTCTTTCCTGGACAGGAACACTGAAGCTTTCTTT. The rearrangement links TRBV5-4 to TRBJ1-1, with D perhaps TRBD1 (6 bases). The CDR3 contains 15 residues. Germline V lookup: CDR1 SGHNT, CDR2 YYREEE (reference sequence). The ends were cut back, 3 bases at V and 1 base at J, with 13 bases in the middle.